A single sample gave rise to the 25 T cell receptor beta chains below, sequenced in a study of low-dose radiotherapy and immunotherapy resistance in tumors. Priming of first-strand cDNA relied on TRAV- and TRBV-specific primers (covering alpha and beta chains). The authors ran around 20 PCR cycles to amplify TCRs with a constant-region primer and V-primer adapter. TCRdb reprocessed the reads via MiXCR and lists one record per CDR3 protein. Among about 7,300 distinct CDR3 sequences, 84% were seen once, and the ten largest hold roughly 6%. All receptors come from a human donor with advanced metastatic prostate, ovarian, gallbladder or colorectal cancer (not recorded which). This table probably holds off-target reads from a library built for another chain.

The chain uses TRBV9 and TRBJ2-1, with a tentative D call TRBD2 (5 bases). Germline V gene sequence: CDR1 SGDLS, CDR2 YYNGEE. The CDR3 runs 15 residues. V lost 0 bases to trimming and J lost 3 bases, with 10 bases between them. The CDR3 protein is CASSVATTSYNEQFF. Here the CDR3 DNA reads TGTGCCAGCAGCGTAGCGACTACGAGCTACAATGAGCAGTTCTTC.

The rearrangement links TRBV11-2 to TRBJ1-1; unclear D gene. V lost 1 base, J lost 1 base, and 7 bases lay in between. The CDR3 has 14 amino acids. Germline values: CDR1 SGHAT, CDR2 FQNNGV. CDR3 coding DNA: TGTGCCAGCAGCTTAGTTTCCGGGAACACTGAAGCTTTCTTT. Amino acid sequence: CASSLVSGNTEAFF.

The CDR3 loop is CASSQEGLASTGELFF. In DNA form, the CDR3 reads TGTGCCAGCAGCCAAGAGGGACTAGCAAGTACCGGGGAGCTGTTTTTT. The genes are TRBV3-1 and TRBJ2-2, with 9 bases that match TRBD2. Germline CDR1 is LGHDT and CDR2 is YNNKEL (reference sequence). The ends lost 0 bases at V and 5 bases at J; junction bases unmatched: 4. This CDR3 has 16 residues.

The table lists this clonotype with a few counts. The rearrangement links TRBV14 to TRBJ2-2, with 8 bases lining up with TRBD2. The CDR3 is 17 amino acids. CDR1 is SGHDN, CDR2 FVKESK, per germline. Germline trimming cut 4 bases from V and 4 bases from J; bases unmatched to any gene: 11. The CDR3 coding sequence is TGTGCCAGCAGCCTCGACGGGGGGGCCTTAGCCACCGGGGAGCTGTTTTTT. Translation gives CASSLDGGALATGELFF.

This clonotype was seen a single time. The V call is TRBV18, the J call TRBJ2-4; the D is unclear. With 2 bases removed from V and 6 bases from J, the gap between germline ends came to 11 bases. This CDR3 is built from 14 residues. Germline V gives CDR1 KGHSH, CDR2 LQKENI. CDR3 in amino acids: CASSPGGTRNIQYF. Here the CDR3 DNA reads TGTGCCAGCTCACCAGGTGGTACGCGAAACATTCAGTACTTC.

The CDR3 coding sequence is TGTGCCAGCAGCCAAGTACTAGCGGGGGGGCGGGATACGCAGTATTTT. Encoded protein: CASSQVLAGGRDTQYF. V gene TRBV3-1 combines with J gene TRBJ2-3, with 13 bases matching TRBD2. Germline V CDR1 and CDR2: LGHDT, YNNKEL (reference sequence). Losses at the gene ends were 1 base for V and 6 bases for J; bases not matched to a gene: 4. The CDR3 covers 16 residues.

This clonotype was found once. The chain couples TRBV20-1 to TRBJ2-3; 11 nucleotides match TRBD2. V was clipped by 3 bases and J by 5 bases; unmatched bases: 4. Germline V gene data show CDR1 as DFQATT and CDR2 as SNEGSKA (reference sequence). The CDR3 contains 14 residues. In nucleotides, the CDR3 is TGCAGTGCTAGTAGCGGGGGGGCGGGAGATACGCAGTATTTT. This codes for CSASSGGAGDTQYF.

The genes are TRBV29-1 and TRBJ1-4; possible D gene TRBD1, 5 bases. V gave up 3 bases and J gave up 11 bases, with 16 bases separating them. The CDR3 extends over 13 amino acids. Per the germline V gene, CDR1 is SQVTM and CDR2 is ANQGSEA. In nucleotides, the CDR3 is TGCAGCGTTGAGAAGGGGAGTGGGCAGAAACTGTTTTTT. Its protein product is CSVEKGSGQKLFF.

The chain couples TRBV6-2 or TRBV6-3 to TRBJ1-3; D not resolved. Trimming took 4 bases from V and 1 from J, leaving 2 bases between them. Germline V gene lookup returns CDR1 MNHEY and CDR2 SVGEGT. The CDR3 is made up of 12 amino acids. The CDR3 loop is CASSLSGNTIYF. CDR3 in DNA: TGTGCCAGCAGTTTGTCTGGAAACACCATATATTTT.

The rearrangement uses TRBV6-6 and TRBJ2-6; D is tentatively TRBD1 or TRBD2 (5 bases each). The V end was cut by 6 bases, the J end by 0 bases, with 15 bases between. CDR1 is MNHNY and CDR2 is SVGAGI in the germline V gene (reference sequence). The CDR3 is made up of 17 amino acids. This CDR3 reads CASRGPQYFSGANVLTF. Written as DNA, the CDR3 is TGTGCCAGCAGGGGACCCCAATATTTCTCTGGGGCCAACGTCCTGACTTTC.

The chain carries TRBV6-6 and TRBJ2-7; 9 bases match TRBD2. CDR1 is MNHNY and CDR2 is SVGAGI in the germline V gene (reference sequence). V dropped 0 bases and J dropped 4; count of bases not matched to a gene: 4. This CDR3 is built from 15 residues. The CDR3 is CASSYSRGGPYEQYF. DNA of the CDR3: TGTGCCAGCAGTTACTCGCGGGGGGGTCCGTACGAGCAGTACTTC.

The genes are TRBV7-2 and TRBJ2-2; no reliable D call. Germline CDR1 and CDR2: SGHTA and FQGNSA. This CDR3 has 16 amino acids. V was shortened by 1 base and J by 5 bases, with 14 bases between the two germline ends. CDR3 region: CASSLEWSSPTGELFF. The CDR3 DNA sequence: TGTGCCAGCAGCTTAGAATGGAGTAGCCCGACCGGGGAGCTGTTTTTT.

This CDR3 is CAISEDSNTGELFF. CDR3 nucleotide sequence: TGTGCCATCAGTGAAGACAGTAACACCGGGGAGCTGTTTTTT. The chain links TRBV10-3 to TRBJ2-2; tentative D call: TRBD1 (5 bases). Germline CDR1 and CDR2: ENHRY and SYGVKD. Trimming left V 3 bases short and J 2 bases short, with 7 bases between. The CDR3 covers 14 residues.

The chain combines TRBV5-4 with TRBJ1-5; D is undetermined. Germline CDR1 is SGHNT and CDR2 is YYREEE (reference sequence). This CDR3 has 13 residues. The ends were cut back, 0 bases at V and 6 bases at J, with 7 bases in the middle. CDR3 nucleotide sequence: TGTGCCAGCAGCTTGGTTCCGGGTCAGCCCCAGCATTTT. It is translated as CASSLVPGQPQHF.

This chain connects TRBV7-6 to TRBJ1-1; unclear D gene. The length of the CDR3 is 12 residues. Trimming stripped 5 bases from V and 11 bases from J, with 15 bases between. Per germline, CDR1 SGHVS and CDR2 FNYEAQ. CDR3 sequence (DNA): TGTGCCAGCAGCGTACCGCCGGGGAGTGCTTTCTTT. It codes for CASSVPPGSAFF.

The chain carries TRBV10-3 and TRBJ2-7; 10 bases agree with TRBD1. The V and J ends lost 6 bases and 7 bases, in that order; junction bases with no gene match: 15. Germline V gives CDR1 ENHRY, CDR2 SYGVKD. This CDR3 contains 16 residues. In DNA, the CDR3 is TGTGCCATCAGGAAAGACCCGGGACAGGGGCCCGAGGAGCAGTACTTC. Its translation is CAIRKDPGQGPEEQYF.

This clonotype has a handful of counts. This chain uses TRBV9 with TRBJ2-1; D is undetermined. The length of the CDR3 is 13 residues. The V end was cut by 4 bases, the J end by 5 bases, with 10 bases between. In germline, CDR1 is SGDLS, CDR2 YYNGEE. In DNA, the CDR3 is TGTGCCAGCAGCCCTGCGACGGACAATGAGCAGTTCTTC. The encoded protein is CASSPATDNEQFF.

This chain joins TRBV5-1 and TRBJ2-7; 9 bases align to TRBD1. The germline V gene encodes CDR1 SGHRS and CDR2 YFSETQ. CDR3 size: 17 residues. Trimming removed 0 bases from V and 4 bases from J; junction bases left unmatched: 11. The CDR3 coding sequence is TGCGCCAGCAGCTTGGTCGGTGTCGGGACAGGGACGTACGAGCAGTACTTC. This codes for CASSLVGVGTGTYEQYF.

The chain has TRBV4-1 and TRBJ1-5; 9 positions agree with TRBD1. Germline V gene sequence: CDR1 MGHRA, CDR2 YSYEKL. V was pared by 4 bases and J by 2 bases, with 6 bases of the junction left unmatched. This CDR3 has 16 residues. The CDR3 sequence is CASSRMGQGGNQPQHF. The DNA for the CDR3 is TGCGCCAGCAGCCGTATGGGACAGGGCGGCAATCAGCCCCAGCATTTT.

This clonotype was recorded only once. The chain joins TRBV7-6 to TRBJ2-1, with D uncertain. Trimming shortened V by 0 bases and J by 5 bases, and 2 bases separated the two germline ends. Germline CDR1 is SGHVS and CDR2 is FNYEAQ. The CDR3 is 12 amino acids. CDR3 sequence: CASSLAHNEQFF. CDR3 bases: TGTGCCAGCAGCTTAGCCCACAATGAGCAGTTCTTC.

The V and J genes are TRBV13 and TRBJ2-1, with D tentatively TRBD2 (5 bases). Germline loops: CDR1 PRHDT, CDR2 FYEKMQ (reference sequence). This CDR3 comprises 14 residues. The V end lost 3 bases, the J end lost 5 bases, and 11 bases lay between the germline ends. The CDR3: CASSFGRGNNEQFF. The CDR3 DNA is TGTGCCAGCAGCTTTGGCCGGGGAAACAATGAGCAGTTCTTC.

The genes are TRBV7-9 and TRBJ2-2; no clear D gene. This CDR3 region has 13 residues. Germline CDR1 and CDR2: SEHNR and FQNEAQ (reference sequence). V lost 4 bases, J lost 4 bases, and 7 bases lay in between. This chain's CDR3 is CASSYGGTGELFF. The CDR3 region has the DNA TGTGCCAGCAGCTATGGCGGCACCGGGGAGCTGTTTTTT.

As to this clonotype: A junction end diverges from the germline sequence, so it may reflect a read error. The chain joins TRBV5-3 to TRBJ1-1; possibly TRBD1 for D (6 bases). TRBV5-3 is reported as an ORF; its role is uncertain. This CDR3 has 14 residues. Written as DNA, the CDR3 is TGTGCCAGCAGCTTTGGCAGGGGGAACACTGAAGCTTTCTTT. It codes for CASSFGRGNTEAFF.

The rearrangement joins TRBV5-5 to TRBJ1-5; D remains unclear. The CDR3 has 12 residues. With 0 bases removed from V and 9 bases from J, the gap between germline ends came to 7 bases. CDR1 and CDR2 (germline): SGHKS, YYEKEE (reference sequence). The CDR3, as DNA: TGTGCCAGCAGCTTGGATCGGGGGCCCCAGCATTTT. Its translation is CASSLDRGPQHF.

This rearrangement joins TRBV29-1 to TRBJ2-7, with D possibly TRBD1 on 6 matching bases. CDR3 length: 12 residues. In germline, CDR1 is SQVTM, CDR2 ANQGSEA. V was pared by 6 bases and J by 3 bases, with 12 bases between. Here the CDR3 DNA reads TGCAGCGTGGCGACAGGCTTCTACGAGCAGTACTTC. Amino acids: CSVATGFYEQYF.